This T cell receptor beta chain is drawn from a study of blood T cell repertoires in COVID-19 (dated by TCRdb to the early 2020s). Study-level background: Samples from collaborators originated in the United States, Italy and Spain and spanned both the acute and convalescent phases of COVID-19. The repertoires were released in a freely available public database intended as a resource for research on the immune response to SARS-CoV-2. Sample metadata almost always included a de-identified subject ID, COVID-19 status, age in years and sex. The samples were drawn from the first 160 participants of the ongoing ImmuneRACE study and from about 1,200 subjects provided by 6 global collaborators. The material from the prospective study consisted of cDNA or gDNA derived from T cells, B-cell-depleted T cells, or PBMCs. HLA class I and class II types, where available, came from metadata supplied by the sample provider rather than from assay-based typing. Deeply sampled blood TCRbeta repertoires from subjects exposed to, actively infected with, or recovered from COVID-19 were included in the dataset. The paper as a whole reports these results and caveats: How much clinical and demographic metadata was included differed by source and by participant, and the metadata was provided uncurated.

Counted from cysteine to phenylalanine, this CDR3 has 15 amino acids. Just the 45-base CDR3 DNA is kept, in frame starting at base 1. From V the trimming removes 5 bases and from J it removes 6 bases, while the gene matches leave 7 bases of the junction unaccounted for. CDR1 and CDR2 are drawn from the germline V gene (reference sequence): SSHAT, FNYEAQ. The immunoSEQ Assay, a bias-controlled multiplex PCR, was used to amplify TCRbeta CDR3 regions from genomic DNA. The study's processing was this. The number of nucleated cells in each sample was estimated by amplification of reference gene primers within the assay. To quantify the absolute abundance of each unique TCRbeta CDR3 rearrangement, sequence reads were collapsed and filtered. For each sample, productive Simpson clonality was calculated as the square root of Simpson's diversity index over productive rearrangements. TCRdb limited this immuneACCESS table to in-frame rearrangements with V and J called. A share of clones is missing; checked studies link under half to unresolved V genes, and the rest is unexplained. That table is the source of V, J and clone size, and D and trimming were worked out from the DNA. The sample includes 150,000 to 200,000 clones, with roughly nine tenths observed a single time. The top ten constitute almost 1% of the sample.

As to this clone: This clone's antigen is unknown. Per-base quality was not reported, and no clone a single base away is much larger than it.

Each collaborating institution followed its own protocols to collect whole blood in K2EDTA tubes. For TCRbeta analysis, collaborators shipped samples as frozen whole blood, isolated PBMCs, or DNA extracted from either of those sample types. Material: peripheral blood. The V gene is TRBV7-7 and the J gene is TRBJ2-3; 11 of the junction bases match TRBD2. This sequence originates from a man younger than 35 with acute or convalescent COVID-19. The CDR3 has the sequence CASSPTSGGQDTQYF. The nucleotide sequence reads as follows: TGTGCCAGCAGCCCCACTAGCGGGGGCCAGGATACGCAGTATTTT.